This is a list of T cell receptor beta chains from one sample in a study of CD8+CD57+ T cells in acquired aplastic anemia. In TCRdb, the reads were re-called with MiXCR into one record per CDR3 protein. The sample includes 400,000 to 450,000 distinct CDR3 sequences, just under 70% of them seen just once. The sequencing sample was made of sorted CD4+, CD8+, or CD8+CD57+ T cells (not recorded which) from PBMCs. These receptors were collected from a human donor in good health, serving as a control. The CDR3 runs from the conserved cysteine through the conserved F or W. The D gene is left open where the match is weak. Size is stated for part of the rows, as once, few or many counts, or as a class when the clone is expanded.

cdr3_nt | cdr3_aa | j_call | d_call | clone_size | v_call
TGTGCCTGGATTAAACCCGCGGGACCTACGAACACTGAAGCTTTCTTT | CAWIKPAGPTNTEAFF | TRBJ1-1 | - | few | TRBV30
TGTGCCAGCAGCCCGCGCAAGGCCGGGGAGCTGTTTTTT | CASSPRKAGELFF | TRBJ2-2 | - | - | TRBV7-4
TGTGCCAGCAGCATGTTACAGGGAGCCGGGGGTGGCTACACCTTC | CASSMLQGAGGGYTF | TRBJ1-2 | - | - | TRBV12-3/TRBV12-4
TGTGCCAGCACCCTCGATTCGAGGACATTCTATGGCTACACCTTC | CASTLDSRTFYGYTF | TRBJ1-2 | - | - | TRBV7-3
TGTGCCAGCAGCTTACCGGGGTGGGCTTCACCCCTCCACTTT | CASSLPGWASPLHF | TRBJ1-6 | - | once | TRBV7-3
TGTGCCAGCAGCTCAACCGGGACAGTCGATGGCTACACCTTC | CASSSTGTVDGYTF | TRBJ1-2 | TRBD1 | few | TRBV9
TGTGCCAGCAGCCAAGACCTAGCGGGGGGCGGGACAGATACGCAGTATTTT | CASSQDLAGGGTDTQYF | TRBJ2-3 | TRBD2 | - | TRBV4-2
TGCAGTGCTAGCAGGGCGAACAGGGGGAGCTACGAGCAGTACTTC | CSASRANRGSYEQYF | TRBJ2-7 | TRBD1 | - | TRBV20-1
TGTGCCAGCAGCTCGGGACAAAATACGCAGTCTTTT | CASSSGQNTQSF | TRBJ2-3 | - | - | TRBV2
TGTGCCAGCAGCTCCCGGACGGGGCAGCCCCAGCATTTT | CASSSRTGQPQHF | TRBJ1-5 | - | - | TRBV11-2
TGTGCCAGCAGCTGGCGACTTGGAACCGAGCAGTACTTC | CASSWRLGTEQYF | TRBJ2-7 | - | - | TRBV7-2
TGTGCCAGCAATCTATTATCGGACGGCCAAGGTTATGGCTACACCTTC | CASNLLSDGQGYGYTF | TRBJ1-2 | - | - | TRBV2
TGTGCCAGCAGCGTAGCCTGGGGGGGGGGAGAGACCCAGTACTTC | CASSVAWGGGETQYF | TRBJ2-5 | TRBD2 | - | TRBV9
TGCAGTGCTAGACCCACAGTTAACTATGGCTACACCTTC | CSARPTVNYGYTF | TRBJ1-2 | - | many | TRBV20-1
TGTGCCAGCAGCCCACCGGGGACAGCTGGAAACACCATATATTTT | CASSPPGTAGNTIYF | TRBJ1-3 | TRBD1 | - | TRBV7-9
TGTGCCAGCAGCGTCGGGGTAAGGCCCGGGCATGATGGTTACTTT | CASSVGVRPGHDGYF | TRBJ1-1 | - | - | TRBV2
TGCAGTGCTAGAGACGTATCTAGCGGGGGCCTCGAGCAGTACTTC | CSARDVSSGGLEQYF | TRBJ2-7 | TRBD2 | - | TRBV20-1
TGTGCCAGCAGTGCTGGACTAGCGGGGGGCGGGGTCACAGATACGCAGTATTTT | CASSAGLAGGGVTDTQYF | TRBJ2-3 | TRBD2 | - | TRBV2
TGTGCCATCAGTGCAGACGGGCGGGGTACGCAGTATTTT | CAISADGRGTQYF | TRBJ2-3 | - | - | TRBV10-3
TGTGCCAGCAGTTACAGCTCCCCGGAGGAAAAACTGTTTTTT | CASSYSSPEEKLFF | TRBJ1-4 | - | - | TRBV12-5
TGTGCCAGCAGCGTAGAGATCAGGGGAAAGCGGGAGATCCACTTT | CASSVEIRGKREIHF | TRBJ1-6 | - | - | TRBV9
TGTGCCAGCAGTGGGCGGATTGGGTATTCACCCCTCCACTTT | CASSGRIGYSPLHF | TRBJ1-6 | - | - | TRBV2
TGTGCCAGCAGTACGAGACAGGGCTGGGAGCCACCCCTCCACTTT | CASSTRQGWEPPLHF | TRBJ1-6 | TRBD1 | - | TRBV7-3
TGTGCCAGCAGCTTAGAGAGAGGGGTAGATGAGCAGTTCTTC | CASSLERGVDEQFF | TRBJ2-1 | - | - | TRBV7-8
TGTGCCAGCAGCGCACTCCCGGGGATGGCTGAAGCTTTCTTT | CASSALPGMAEAFF | TRBJ1-1 | - | once | TRBV7-8
TGTGCCAGCAGCGTACAAAGCGGGGGAGATACGCAGTATTTT | CASSVQSGGDTQYF | TRBJ2-3 | TRBD2 | many | TRBV9
TGTGCCAGCAGCTTCACGTCAGCTAACTATGGCTACACCTTC | CASSFTSANYGYTF | TRBJ1-2 | - | - | TRBV7-9
TGCGCCAGCCACTTTAGATTATCTGAAGCTTTCTTT | CASHFRLSEAFF | TRBJ1-1 | - | - | TRBV7-8
TGTGCCAGCAGCGCCAACGGAAACACCATATATTTT | CASSANGNTIYF | TRBJ1-3 | - | - | TRBV9
TGTGCTAGCAGCTTAACGGCCCAAGAGACCCAGTACTTC | CASSLTAQETQYF | TRBJ2-5 | - | many | TRBV7-7
TGTGCCAGCAGCGAACATAGGGACACTGAAGCTTTCTTT | CASSEHRDTEAFF | TRBJ1-1 | - | many | TRBV7-3
TGTGCCAGCAGCTTCGGGACCAGCAATACACCCCACCACTTT | CASSFGTSNTPHHF | TRBJ1-6 | - | - | TRBV7-9
TGTGCCAGCAGCGCCGACTTTAAGTTAGGGGGCTACACCTTC | CASSADFKLGGYTF | TRBJ1-2 | - | - | TRBV2
TGCGCCAGCAGCCCGCGACTAGAGGTGGAGTACTTC | CASSPRLEVEYF | TRBJ2-7 | - | - | TRBV5-1
TGTGCCAGCAGTTACTTTGCGGATAGCAATCAGCCCCAGTACTTC | CASSYFADSNQPQYF | TRBJ2-7 | - | - | TRBV9
TGTGCCAGCAGTCGGGGGACCGCCTTGGGCGAGCAGTACTTC | CASSRGTALGEQYF | TRBJ2-7 | - | many | TRBV5-5
TGTGCCACCAGCAGAGGGGGGAGCGATACGCAGTATTTT | CATSRGGSDTQYF | TRBJ2-3 | - | - | TRBV15
TGTGCCAGCAGCGTAGATGTCGGCGCGGGGAATGAGCAGTATTTT | CASSVDVGAGNEQYF | TRBJ2-3 | - | - | TRBV9
TGTGCCAGCAGCTTAGTACGTCGCAACAGCATATGTTTT | CASSLVRRNSICF | TRBJ1-3 | - | - | TRBV9
TGTGCCAGCAGCAGAGAAAGCACAGGATCCTACGAGCAGTACTTC | CASSRESTGSYEQYF | TRBJ2-7 | - | - | TRBV5-4
TGCGCCAGCAGCAAGGGGCATCTTGGGGATGGCTACACCTTC | CASSKGHLGDGYTF | TRBJ1-2 | - | many | TRBV4-3
TGTGCCAGCAGCCGGCAGGGTACTATCGCCGGGGTGCAGTTTTTT | CASSRQGTIAGVQFF | TRBJ2-2 | - | - | TRBV7-2
TGCAGCGCTAGTGGCAGCGCGCACTACACCTTC | CSASGSAHYTF | TRBJ1-2 | - | once | TRBV20-1
TGTGCCAACGCCACCCCGGCCACTGAAGCTTTCTTT | CANATPATEAFF | TRBJ1-1 | - | many | TRBV24-1
TGTGCCAGCAGCTTGGGAGAGCCAATCGGATACGAGCAGTACTTC | CASSLGEPIGYEQYF | TRBJ2-7 | - | - | TRBV5-4
TGCAGTGCTCCCGGGACAGGGACCAACGAGCAGTACTTC | CSAPGTGTNEQYF | TRBJ2-7 | TRBD1 | - | TRBV20-1
TGCGCCAGCAGCCAAGATGATCCCGGAGCATCTAAACTGCCGTACGAGCAGTACTTC | CASSQDDPGASKLPYEQYF | TRBJ2-7 | - | many | TRBV4-1